The rows below give T cell receptor beta chains drawn from one sample of a study of vaccination and CD4 T cells after COVID-19. Their antigen targets remain unknown. TCRdb fed the PCR reads into MiXCR, producing one record per CDR3 protein. The sample has around 18,000 distinct CDR3 sequences; 51% are singletons. Source: CD4+ T cells from blood, cultured in vitro, taken about 7 months after SARS-CoV-2 vaccination. These receptors were obtained from a human donor who had recovered from COVID-19. Each CDR3 is given without its conserved first and last residue. The D gene is left open where the match is weak.

len: 13
d_gene: NA
v_gene: TRBV4-2
CDR3aa: ASSQDLEGFSPLH

len: 14
d_gene: NA
v_gene: TRBV19
CDR3aa: ASSQRTRSPPYEQY

len: 15
d_gene: TRBD2
v_gene: TRBV15
CDR3aa: ATSRDVLAGTADTQY

len: 12
d_gene: NA
v_gene: TRBV6-2/TRBV6-3
CDR3aa: ASSYLGLTGELF

len: 14
d_gene: TRBD2
v_gene: TRBV19
CDR3aa: ASSIAIAGATYEQY

len: 12
d_gene: TRBD1
v_gene: TRBV6-1
CDR3aa: ASRGGGENYGYT

len: 12
d_gene: NA
v_gene: TRBV7-2
CDR3aa: ASSLATIPYGYT

len: 13
d_gene: NA
v_gene: TRBV7-9
CDR3aa: ASTLGRTLQETQY

len: 11
d_gene: NA
v_gene: TRBV28
CDR3aa: ASSSYLGNTIY

len: 22
d_gene: NA
v_gene: TRBV19
CDR3aa: ASRTYGTSAYEQYFGPGNQPQH

len: 11
d_gene: NA
v_gene: TRBV5-4
CDR3aa: ASTRDEGETQY

len: 9
d_gene: NA
v_gene: TRBV2
CDR3aa: ASSRAGELF

len: 15
d_gene: NA
v_gene: TRBV24-1
CDR3aa: ATSDLSSRGSINEQF

len: 15
d_gene: NA
v_gene: TRBV7-2
CDR3aa: ASSRFRFGGQTYEQY

len: 11
d_gene: NA
v_gene: TRBV19
CDR3aa: ASSIAGTQVAF

len: 12
d_gene: NA
v_gene: TRBV20-1
CDR3aa: SARVGGINQPQH

len: 11
d_gene: NA
v_gene: TRBV7-9
CDR3aa: ASSLERANVLT

len: 13
d_gene: TRBD2
v_gene: TRBV20-1
CDR3aa: SANSGPMGGETQY

len: 11
d_gene: TRBD1
v_gene: TRBV7-2
CDR3aa: ASSLRQGQPQH

len: 12
d_gene: TRBD1
v_gene: TRBV29-1
CDR3aa: SVDLRQGTDGYT

len: 13
d_gene: NA
v_gene: TRBV7-2
CDR3aa: ASSLVSANTDTQY

len: 11
d_gene: NA
v_gene: TRBV2
CDR3aa: ASSSLLAHEQF

len: 11
d_gene: NA
v_gene: TRBV6-5
CDR3aa: ASSYRGYTEAF

len: 11
d_gene: NA
v_gene: TRBV5-1
CDR3aa: ASSFSPVDEQF

len: 12
d_gene: NA
v_gene: TRBV2
CDR3aa: ASSLAQASYEQY

len: 6
d_gene: NA
v_gene: TRBV6-1
CDR3aa: EHGELF

len: 12
d_gene: NA
v_gene: TRBV28
CDR3aa: ASTAASLYSPLH

len: 12
d_gene: NA
v_gene: TRBV2
CDR3aa: ASSESGRVYEQY

len: 14
d_gene: TRBD1
v_gene: TRBV11-3
CDR3aa: ASSLPWTGGLNEAF

len: 10
d_gene: NA
v_gene: TRBV20-1
CDR3aa: SARDGGGEAF

len: 16
d_gene: NA
v_gene: TRBV4-1
CDR3aa: ASSQDLVRGLGNQPQH

len: 14
d_gene: TRBD2
v_gene: TRBV7-6
CDR3aa: ASSPRISGSSDTQY

len: 12
d_gene: TRBD2
v_gene: TRBV20-1
CDR3aa: SSSLAGGPETQY

len: 13
d_gene: TRBD2
v_gene: TRBV6-5
CDR3aa: ASSYSASGADTQY

len: 12
d_gene: TRBD1
v_gene: TRBV19
CDR3aa: ASSMSGGEYEQY

len: 13
d_gene: TRBD2
v_gene: TRBV29-1
CDR3aa: SVEDRGTSAETQY

len: 11
d_gene: NA
v_gene: TRBV2
CDR3aa: ATVRAVNTEAF

len: 16
d_gene: NA
v_gene: TRBV7-9
CDR3aa: ASSFPVGSGSRTDTQY

len: 13
d_gene: NA
v_gene: TRBV27
CDR3aa: ASRQGTASIGKLF

len: 12
d_gene: NA
v_gene: TRBV6-2/TRBV6-3
CDR3aa: ASSYLSSQETQY

len: 11
d_gene: NA
v_gene: TRBV11-2
CDR3aa: ASSLQRGNEQF

len: 12
d_gene: TRBD1
v_gene: TRBV6-4
CDR3aa: ASSAGTGEDTQY

len: 15
d_gene: TRBD1
v_gene: TRBV7-3
CDR3aa: ASSPGQGITYQETQY

len: 18
d_gene: TRBD2
v_gene: TRBV7-8
CDR3aa: ASSWPGLGTKGSSTDTQY

len: 12
d_gene: NA
v_gene: TRBV7-2
CDR3aa: ASSLRGGLGELF

len: 10
d_gene: NA
v_gene: TRBV7-9
CDR3aa: ASSLDSTEAF

len: 12
d_gene: TRBD1
v_gene: TRBV19
CDR3aa: ASSPRTGGYEQY

len: 12
d_gene: NA
v_gene: TRBV7-9
CDR3aa: ASSFNSGWDTQY

len: 13
d_gene: TRBD2
v_gene: TRBV7-6
CDR3aa: ASSLAWSGNNEQF

len: 15
d_gene: TRBD2
v_gene: TRBV7-8
CDR3aa: ASSFGVLAGGSDTQY

len: 11
d_gene: NA
v_gene: TRBV7-2
CDR3aa: ASRFLLGGEQY

len: 13
d_gene: NA
v_gene: TRBV6-1
CDR3aa: ASSEFRGSISPLH

len: 11
d_gene: TRBD2
v_gene: TRBV7-2
CDR3aa: ASSLERGGEQY

len: 10
d_gene: NA
v_gene: TRBV7-2
CDR3aa: ASSPYNQPQH

len: 12
d_gene: NA
v_gene: TRBV7-2
CDR3aa: ASSLSMNSGEQY

len: 10
d_gene: NA
v_gene: TRBV19
CDR3aa: ASNYRDMGYT

len: 12
d_gene: TRBD1
v_gene: TRBV19
CDR3aa: ARQAGTGINEQF

len: 14
d_gene: NA
v_gene: TRBV10-3
CDR3aa: ATSWVGGGAYNEQF

len: 12
d_gene: NA
v_gene: TRBV5-8
CDR3aa: ASSLSGGRYGYT